This T cell receptor beta chain was found in a study of T-cell memory formation after mild COVID-19. V lost 4 bases to trimming and J lost 4 bases; unmatched junction nucleotides: 7. CDR1 is SEHNR and CDR2 is FQNEAQ in the germline V gene (reference sequence). This CDR3 region has 16 residues. One entry per CDR3 protein results from TCRdb running MiXCR on the 5' RACE reads. The repertoire has approximately 54,000 distinct CDR3 sequences, roughly an eighth of them found once; the top ten carry approximately 25%. The table lists this clonotype with a few counts. Sequencing was performed on PBMCs or a T cell subset sorted from them (not recorded which). The clonotype originates from a man aged 18 to 35 who had mild COVID-19 (a few samples of this study predate the infection). Cell type and time point are not known. The V gene is TRBV7-9, the J gene TRBJ1-3; TRBD1 aligns across 10 bases. The CDR3: CASSSTGGASGNTIYF. CDR3 bases: TGTGCCAGCAGCTCGACAGGGGGCGCGTCGGGAAACACCATATATTTT.